This entry lists 5 T cell receptor beta chains sequenced from one sample in a study of blood T cell repertoires in COVID-19. Clones were read by immunoSEQ multiplex PCR, and TCRdb kept only the in-frame ones, dropping some. The sample holds under 300,000 clones, roughly nine tenths seen once. The sequenced material came from PBMCs or T cells enriched from blood (not recorded which). The receptor source for this set is a woman under 30 who had recovered from COVID-19.

V and J are TRBV19 and TRBJ2-3; 7 positions match TRBD1. Per the germline V gene, CDR1 is LNHDA and CDR2 is SQIVND (reference sequence). CDR3 length: 16 amino acids. The J segment lost 4 bases and the V segment lost 5 bases, leaving 12 bases of the junction unmatched. The CDR3 loop reads CASSPETGRKADTQYF. CDR3 nucleotide sequence: TGTGCCAGTAGTCCTGAGACAGGGCGAAAGGCAGATACGCAGTATTTT.

This chain joins TRBV27 and TRBJ2-2; 7 nucleotides align to TRBD1. CDR1 MNHEY and CDR2 SMNVEV come from the germline V gene (reference sequence). This CDR3 is built from 15 residues. V gave up 1 base and J gave up 7 bases; unmatched junction bases: 6. DNA of the CDR3: TGTGCCAGCAGTTTATACCGACAGGGTGGCGGGGAGCTGTTTTTT. It encodes CASSLYRQGGGELFF.

V is TRBV10-3 and J is TRBJ1-2; D is perhaps TRBD1 (5 bases). Deletions cut 11 bases from V and 1 base from J, with 17 bases between. Germline V lookup: CDR1 ENHRY, CDR2 SYGVKD. The CDR3 length is 14 residues. The DNA of the CDR3 is TGTGCCGGGGCTACTCCCGGAGATAACTATGGCTACACCTTC. It is translated as CAGATPGDNYGYTF.

This chain connects TRBV6-5 to TRBJ2-3; 8 bases map to TRBD1. CDR3 size: 13 residues. In germline, CDR1 is MNHEY, CDR2 SVGAGI. With 7 bases clipped from V and 4 bases from J, the junction kept 4 bases outside the gene matches. In DNA form, the CDR3 reads TGTGCCAGCACAGGGGGCGGGGCAGATACGCAGTATTTT. Its protein product is CASTGGGADTQYF.

This chain uses TRBV9 with TRBJ2-2; 11 nucleotides agree with TRBD2. The CDR3 contains 14 residues. CDR1 SGDLS and CDR2 YYNGEE come from the germline V gene. Unmatched junction bases numbered 1, after V lost 4 bases and J lost 5 bases. CDR3 sequence (DNA): TGTGCCAGCAGCCGACTAGCGGGGACCGGGGAGCTGTTTTTT. Residues: CASSRLAGTGELFF.